Following are 22 T cell receptor beta chains from one sample sequenced in a study of T cell responses to AZD1222 COVID-19 vaccine. TCRdb's table, derived via immunoSEQ multiplex PCR, lists solely in-frame clones and lacks some. This table holds 55,000 to 80,000 clones, around four fifths found once. The starting material was peripheral blood, obtained on day 0 of AZD1222 vaccination. The receptors were sampled from an adult in good health.

V is TRBV12-2 and J is TRBJ1-4; the table calls TRBD1, which could not be checked here. TRBV12-2 is given as a pseudogene. The CDR3 covers 18 residues. The CDR3 bases are TGTGCAAGTCGCTCCTTGACAGGGGGCGAAGGGAATAATGAAAAACTGTTTTTT. Amino acids: CASRSLTGGEGNNEKLFF.

This chain joins TRBV10-3 and TRBJ2-7; 11 positions agree with TRBD1. This CDR3 has 14 amino acids. Germline CDR1 and CDR2: ENHRY and SYGVKD. Trimming removed 5 bases from V and 3 bases from J; junction bases left unmatched: 3. In DNA form, the CDR3 reads TGTGCCATCAGTACTGGGACAGGGGGCTACGAGCAGTACTTC. This codes for CAISTGTGGYEQYF.

CDR3 residues: CASSKGPTNEKLFF. DNA of the CDR3: TGTGCCAGCAGCAAGGGGCCCACTAATGAAAAACTGTTTTTT. The V and J genes are TRBV5-6 and TRBJ1-4, with D possibly matching TRBD1 (5 bases). The V end lost 4 bases, the J end lost 2 bases, and 9 bases lay between the germline ends. CDR1 and CDR2 (germline): SGHDT, YYEEEE. There are 14 residues in the CDR3.

The chain is built from TRBV10-3 and TRBJ2-7; TRBD2 is a possible D gene (6 bases). The germline V and J ends were trimmed by 3 bases and 3 bases, with 15 bases remaining between them. CDR1 and CDR2 (germline): ENHRY, SYGVKD. The CDR3 is 15 residues long. In nucleotides, the CDR3 is TGTGCCATCAGTGATCCTGGGGACTTGGACTACGAGCAGTACTTC. Its translation: CAISDPGDLDYEQYF.

This clone occurred a few times. The chain uses TRBV10-3 and TRBJ2-7; 9 bases map to TRBD1. Losses at the gene ends were 3 bases for V and 5 bases for J; bases not matched to a gene: 5. CDR3 size: 14 residues. Germline V CDR1 and CDR2: ENHRY, SYGVKD. DNA of the CDR3: TGTGCCATCAGTGACGGACAGGGGTCCCACGAGCAGTACTTC. Translation: CAISDGQGSHEQYF.

The chain carries TRBV19 and TRBJ2-1; 7 nucleotides agree with TRBD1. The CDR3 is 14 residues long. With V trimmed by 8 bases and J by 0 bases, 4 bases remained unmatched. The germline gives CDR1 LNHDA, CDR2 SQIVND (reference sequence). CDR3 nucleotides: TGTGCCAGTGTCCGGGACAGCTCCTACAATGAGCAGTTCTTC. Protein: CASVRDSSYNEQFF.

This clone was seen a handful of times. The genes are TRBV5-6 and TRBJ1-5; no firm D call. The CDR3 sequence is 14 residues long. Trimming took 2 bases from V and 2 from J, leaving 8 bases between them. Germline CDR1 reads SGHDT; CDR2 reads YYEEEE. Written as DNA, the CDR3 is TGTGCCAGCAGCTTTCGGGGTGGCAATCAGCCCCAGCATTTT. It translates to CASSFRGGNQPQHF.

The rearrangement links TRBV5-1 to TRBJ2-1, with TRBD2 matching 7 bases. The trim removed 4 bases at V and 0 bases at J, leaving 7 bases unmatched. The CDR3 has 16 amino acids. Germline V gene sequence: CDR1 SGHRS, CDR2 YFSETQ. CDR3 protein: CASSNRASGSYNEQFF. CDR3 DNA sequence: TGCGCCAGCAGCAACCGGGCTAGCGGCTCCTACAATGAGCAGTTCTTC.

This clone came up once. The chain links TRBV12-3 or TRBV12-4 to TRBJ2-1; D gene ambiguous. The CDR3 loop spans 13 amino acids. The V gene lost 5 bases and the J gene lost 1 base, with 6 bases spanning the gap. DNA for the CDR3: TGTGCCAGCAGTCCTGGGTCCTACAATGAGCAGTTCTTC. This codes for CASSPGSYNEQFF.

J is TRBJ1-1 and V is TRBV10-3; 8 nucleotides agree with TRBD1. The length of the CDR3 is 15 residues. After removal of 6 bases from V and 1 base from J, the junction contained 7 bases not matched to a gene. CDR1 is ENHRY, CDR2 SYGVKD, per germline. The CDR3 here is CAIRDRDSPNTEAFF. CDR3 coding DNA: TGTGCCATCAGGGACAGGGATTCACCGAACACTGAAGCTTTCTTT.

The CDR3 DNA reads TGTGCCAGCAGTATTGGGGACAGGGAGTACAATGAGCAGTTCTTC. Protein product: CASSIGDREYNEQFF. The rearrangement links TRBV7-9 to TRBJ2-1; 9 bases line up with TRBD1. The V gene's germline CDR1 is SEHNR and CDR2 FQNEAQ (reference sequence). The CDR3 runs 15 residues. The J segment lost 4 bases and the V segment lost 6 bases, leaving 7 bases of the junction unmatched.

The gene calls are TRBV3-1 (or the pseudogene TRBV3-2) and TRBJ1-2; TRBD1 matches at 7 bases. The CDR3 length is 11 residues. The germline CDR1 and CDR2 sequences are LGHDT and YNNKEL (reference sequence). V lost 8 bases and J lost 8; bases outside the gene matches: 5. The CDR3 reads CASHSGGGYTF. The CDR3 DNA is TGTGCCAGCCACTCAGGGGGAGGCTACACCTTC.

The gene calls are TRBV7-9 and TRBJ1-2; D is ambiguous. Trimming shortened V by 5 bases and J by 4 bases, and 20 bases separated the two germline ends. CDR1 is SEHNR and CDR2 is FQNEAQ in the germline V gene (reference sequence). The CDR3 runs to 16 residues. This chain's CDR3 is CASSQQAGVQAYGYTF. CDR3 DNA: TGTGCCAGCAGCCAACAAGCTGGAGTTCAAGCCTATGGCTACACCTTC.

The chain is built from TRBV9 and TRBJ1-3; D is unclear. The germline V gene encodes CDR1 SGDLS and CDR2 YYNGEE. The germline V and J ends were trimmed by 4 bases and 0 bases, with 14 bases remaining between them. The CDR3 spans 16 residues. CDR3 region: CASSSDGRSSGNTIYF. CDR3 sequence (DNA): TGTGCCAGCAGCTCGGACGGCAGAAGCTCTGGAAACACCATATATTTT.

This rearrangement joins TRBV9 to TRBJ2-3; TRBD2 aligns across 7 bases. The CDR3 is 18 amino acids. Germline CDR1 reads SGDLS; CDR2 reads YYNGEE. Trimming took 2 bases from V and 0 from J; bases not matched to a gene: 12. CDR3 in amino acids: CASSVDLAEDSSTDTQYF. CDR3 coding DNA: TGTGCCAGCAGCGTCGACCTAGCGGAGGACTCTAGCACAGATACGCAGTATTTT. Together with reference TRBV9 and TRBJ2-3, the CDR3 gives the full variable domain: DSGVTQTPKHLITATGQRVTLRCSPRSGDLSVYWYQQSLDQGLQFLIQYYNGEERAKGNILERFSAQQFPDLHSELNLSSLELGDSALYFCASSVDLAEDSSTDTQYFGPGTRLTVL.

V gene TRBV2 combines with J gene TRBJ1-2; TRBD1 agrees at 8 bases. This CDR3 has 14 residues. Unmatched junction bases numbered 3, after V lost 6 bases and J lost 0 bases. CDR1 SNHLY and CDR2 FYNNEI come from the germline V gene. CDR3 residues: CASSGTGSNYGYTF. CDR3 in DNA: TGTGCCAGCAGCGGGACAGGCTCTAACTATGGCTACACCTTC. Full variable domain (rest looked up from reference TRBV2 and TRBJ1-2): EPEVTQTPSHQVTQMGQEVILRCVPISNHLYFYWYRQILGQKVEFLVSFYNNEISEKSEIFDDQFSVERPDGSNFTLKIRSTKLEDSAMYFCASSGTGSNYGYTFGSGTRLTVV.

The genes are TRBV19 and TRBJ1-4; tentative D call: TRBD1 (5 bases). The CDR3 sequence is 14 residues long. From germline, CDR1 is LNHDA and CDR2 SQIVND (reference sequence). The V end lost 5 bases, the J end lost 8 bases, and 15 bases lay between the germline ends. This CDR3 reads CASSPPKGQEKLFF. CDR3 bases: TGTGCCAGTAGTCCTCCTAAGGGGCAAGAAAAACTGTTTTTT.

This clone was detected only a few times. The chain combines TRBV20-1 with TRBJ1-2, with D possibly being TRBD1 (6 bases). CDR1 is DFQATT, CDR2 SNEGSKA, per germline (reference sequence). Trimming removed 3 bases at V and 10 bases at J, with 12 bases between. The CDR3 consists of 11 residues. The CDR3 loop reads CSASPDSYYTF. The CDR3 DNA is TGCAGTGCTAGTCCGGACAGTTACTACACCTTC.

The chain has TRBV27 and TRBJ2-7; D call uncertain. The V and J ends lost 4 bases and 0 bases respectively, with 4 bases between them. The length of the CDR3 is 12 residues. The germline gives CDR1 MNHEY, CDR2 SMNVEV (reference sequence). CDR3 region: CASSSSSYEQYF. The CDR3 region has the DNA TGTGCCAGCAGTTCGAGCTCCTACGAGCAGTACTTC.

This rearrangement joins TRBV2 to TRBJ2-3; either TRBD1 or TRBD2 may fit D (5 bases each). Trimming cost V 10 bases and J 0 bases, with 14 bases left between them. CDR3 length equals 14 residues. Germline CDR1 reads SNHLY; CDR2 reads FYNNEI. The CDR3 DNA sequence: TGTGCCACCGCCCGGGACCGTAGCACAGATACGCAGTATTTT. Residues: CATARDRSTDTQYF. The variable domain in full, completed from reference TRBV2 and TRBJ2-3, reads EPEVTQTPSHQVTQMGQEVILRCVPISNHLYFYWYRQILGQKVEFLVSFYNNEISEKSEIFDDQFSVERPDGSNFTLKIRSTKLEDSAMYFCATARDRSTDTQYFGPGTRLTVL.

In this sample, this clone turned up once. This same CDR3 is encoded by further DNA sequences in the sample. The rearrangement joins TRBV12-3 or TRBV12-4 to TRBJ1-2; D perhaps matches TRBD1 (6 bases). There are 13 residues in the CDR3. Trimming stripped 2 bases from V and 4 bases from J, with 8 bases between. The CDR3 nucleotides are TGTGCCAGCAGTTTAAGAGGGGGCTATGGCTACACCTTC. It encodes CASSLRGGYGYTF.

This clone occurred a few times. The chain is built from TRBV10-2 and TRBJ1-1; maybe TRBD1 (5 bases). The CDR3 has 14 amino acids. Germline-derived CDR1 and CDR2 are WSHSY and SAAADI. V was pared by 8 bases and J by 6 bases, with 19 bases between. The DNA for the CDR3 is TGCGCCAGCCGACCACAGGTATCTATTTCTGAAGCTTTCTTT. It encodes CASRPQVSISEAFF.